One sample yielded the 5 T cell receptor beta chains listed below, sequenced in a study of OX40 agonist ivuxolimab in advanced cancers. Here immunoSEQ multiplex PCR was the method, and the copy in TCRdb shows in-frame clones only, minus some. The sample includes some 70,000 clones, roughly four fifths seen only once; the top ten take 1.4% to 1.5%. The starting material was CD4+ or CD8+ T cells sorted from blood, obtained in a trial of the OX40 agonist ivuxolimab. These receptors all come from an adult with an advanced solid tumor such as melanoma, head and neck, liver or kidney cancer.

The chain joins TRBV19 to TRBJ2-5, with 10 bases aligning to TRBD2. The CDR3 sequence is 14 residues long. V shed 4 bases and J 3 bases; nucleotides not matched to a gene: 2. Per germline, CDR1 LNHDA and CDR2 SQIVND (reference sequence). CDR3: CASSKLAGEETQYF. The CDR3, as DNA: TGTGCCAGTAGTAAGCTAGCGGGGGAAGAGACCCAGTACTTC.

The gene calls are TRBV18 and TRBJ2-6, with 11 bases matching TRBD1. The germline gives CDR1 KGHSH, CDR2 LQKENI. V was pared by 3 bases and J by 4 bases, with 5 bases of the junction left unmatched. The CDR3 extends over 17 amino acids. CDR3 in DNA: TGTGCCAGCTCACCCCGGACAGGGGGCGCAGGGGCCAACGTCCTGACTTTC. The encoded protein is CASSPRTGGAGANVLTF. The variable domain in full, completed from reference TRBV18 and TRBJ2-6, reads NAGVMQNPRHLVRRRGQEARLRCSPMKGHSHVYWYRQLPEEGLKFMVYLQKENIIDESGMPKERFSAEFPKEGPSILRIQQVVRGDSAAYFCASSPRTGGAGANVLTFGAGSRLTVL.

The CDR3 bases are TGTGCCAGTAGTATAGTTCAGGGTCCATCTTCACCCCTCCACTTT. Its protein is CASSIVQGPSSPLHF. The chain joins TRBV19 to TRBJ1-6; D possibly corresponds to TRBD1 (5 bases). The CDR3 has 15 amino acids. Trimming stripped 1 base from V and 9 bases from J, with 13 bases between. The V gene's germline CDR1 is LNHDA and CDR2 SQIVND (reference sequence).

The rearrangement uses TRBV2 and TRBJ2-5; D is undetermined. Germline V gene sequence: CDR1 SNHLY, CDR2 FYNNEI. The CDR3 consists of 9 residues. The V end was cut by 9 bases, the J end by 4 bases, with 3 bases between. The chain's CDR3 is CARRETQYF. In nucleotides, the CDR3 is TGTGCCAGGCGAGAGACCCAGTACTTC. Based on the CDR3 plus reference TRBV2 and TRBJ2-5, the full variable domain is EPEVTQTPSHQVTQMGQEVILRCVPISNHLYFYWYRQILGQKVEFLVSFYNNEISEKSEIFDDQFSVERPDGSNFTLKIRSTKLEDSAMYFCARRETQYFGPGTRLLVL.

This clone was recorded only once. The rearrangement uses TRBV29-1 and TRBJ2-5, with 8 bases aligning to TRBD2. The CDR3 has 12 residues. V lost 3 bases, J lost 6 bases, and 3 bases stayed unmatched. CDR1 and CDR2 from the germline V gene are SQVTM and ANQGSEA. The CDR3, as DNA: TGCAGCGTTGACGGGGGGGGACAGACCCAGTACTTC. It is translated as CSVDGGGQTQYF.